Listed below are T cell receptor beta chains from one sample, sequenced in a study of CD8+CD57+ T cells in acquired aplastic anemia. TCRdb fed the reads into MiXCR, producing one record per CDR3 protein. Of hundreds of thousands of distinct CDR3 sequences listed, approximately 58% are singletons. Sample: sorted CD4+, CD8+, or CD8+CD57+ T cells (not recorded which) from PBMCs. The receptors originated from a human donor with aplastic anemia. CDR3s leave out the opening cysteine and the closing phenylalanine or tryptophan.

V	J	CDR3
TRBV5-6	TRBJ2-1	AGSLGQGALNEQF
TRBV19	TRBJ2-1	ASSIAAGLVYNGQF
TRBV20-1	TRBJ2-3	SASLTGAWDEQY
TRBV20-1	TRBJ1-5	SARDRRVQGPQH
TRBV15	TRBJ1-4	ATSRAAETNEKLF
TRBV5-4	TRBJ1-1	ASSLAQGASTEAF
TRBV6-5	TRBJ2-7	ASSSRGTEQY
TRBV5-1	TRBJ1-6	ASSLDGGQGWDSPLH
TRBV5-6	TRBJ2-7	ASRVFWAGGVGRDEQY
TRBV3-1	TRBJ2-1	ASSPRGRLNYNEQF
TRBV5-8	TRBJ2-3	ASSWTRGTGADTQY
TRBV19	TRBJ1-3	ASGGRGNTIY
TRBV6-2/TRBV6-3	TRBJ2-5	ASRPAGGQETQY
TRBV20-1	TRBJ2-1	SATSGGPGNEQF
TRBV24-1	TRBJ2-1	ATSDLKRGSSYNEQF
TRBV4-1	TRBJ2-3	ASSQALRDTQY